This T cell receptor beta chain was identified in a study of T cell responses to AZD1222 COVID-19 vaccine. Libraries were prepared by immunoSEQ multiplex PCR; TCRdb keeps only in-frame clonotypes and omits some of them. This table has about 180,000 clones, around 90% appearing once. V gave up 5 bases and J gave up 8 bases; unmatched junction bases: 9. The germline V gene has CDR1 SGHDN and CDR2 FVKESK. This CDR3 has 14 residues. Regarding the study as a whole: Donors in the cohort were predominantly white British and more often female, and clonal diversity was possibly underestimated.

Concerning this clone: Antigen unknown.

Pooled together were second doses at about 4 or about 12 weeks. The source was peripheral blood, collected 28 days after the second AZD1222 dose. This sequence joins TRBV14 and TRBJ2-1; TRBD2 agrees at 7 bases. The sequence came from an adult who received the AZD1222 COVID-19 vaccine. CDR3 amino acids: CASSSSRGVHEQFF. Written as DNA, the CDR3 is TGTGCCAGCAGCAGTTCCCGGGGGGTACATGAGCAGTTCTTC.